This TCR beta chain was identified during a study of cytomegalovirus exposure and HLA in healthy donors. In the PCR, 60 Vbeta and 13 Jbeta primers were used. Clones were sequenced by immunoSEQ multiplex PCR, and TCRdb holds only the in-frame ones, with some missing. The sample has about 130,000 clones, around two thirds seen once. This clone was detected only a few times. The CDR3 is made up of 13 amino acids. J lost 6 bases, V lost 6 bases, and 3 bases had no gene match. Germline CDR1 MNHEY, CDR2 SVGAGI. The chain joins TRBV6-5 to TRBJ1-4; 8 positions match TRBD1. The receptor comes from a human donor in good health. Material for sequencing was PBMCs. CDR3 coding DNA: TGTGCCAGCAGAAAGACAGGGGATGAAAAACTGTTTTTT. This codes for CASRKTGDEKLFF.